These 30 T cell receptor beta chains share one sample of origin, sequenced in a study of vaccination effects on CD4 cells after COVID-19 (dated by TCRdb to 2022 to 2024). Libraries were built with the immunoSEQ multiplex PCR assay. TCRdb carries this immuneACCESS record with in-frame sequences only. Its versions omit some clonotypes, under half of them owing to an unresolved V gene in the studies checked, with the rest unexplained. This sample holds fewer than 65,000 clones; more than 80% were observed only once. The ten most abundant clones make up about 2.7% of the sample. Their cognate antigens are unknown. To identify antigen-specific CD4+ T cell clonotypes by their expansion, the ViraFEST assay first stimulated PBMC with viral peptide pools and then applied TCR sequencing. After around eleven days of culture, CD4+ T cells were isolated with the EasySep CD4+ T cell isolation kit. Specimen: CD4+ T cells from PBMCs cultured with HCoV-229E spike peptides, collected before COVID-19 vaccination. The meaning of the sample's cell subset or site label: HCoV-229E spike overlapping peptide pool stimulation. These receptors all stem from a human donor who received a COVID-19 vaccine.

V usage is TRBV5-1 and J usage is TRBJ2-4; possible D gene TRBD2, 5 bases. With 1 base removed from V and 10 bases from J, the gap between germline ends came to 9 bases. CDR1 and CDR2 from the germline V gene are SGHRS and YFSETQ. This CDR3 comprises 12 residues. DNA of the CDR3: TGCGCCAGCAGCTTGAGCGGCGGAATTCAGTACTTC. It is translated as CASSLSGGIQYF.

The rearrangement uses TRBV10-2 and TRBJ2-7, with a possible D match to TRBD2 (5 bases). This CDR3 contains 12 residues. Trimming removed 4 bases at V and 3 bases at J, with 7 bases between. Germline-derived CDR1 and CDR2 are WSHSY and SAAADI. In DNA, the CDR3 is TGCGCCAGCAGTGCCGGAGGCTACGAGCAGTACGTC. Amino acids: CASSAGGYEQYV.

This chain's CDR3 is CASSSPGTAYEQYV. For the CDR3, the DNA is TGTGCCAGCAGTTCCCCCGGGACAGCCTACGAGCAGTACGTC. The chain combines TRBV28 with TRBJ2-7; 7 bases match TRBD1. V trimming: 4 bases; J trimming: 2 bases; junction bases outside the gene matches: 5. The CDR3 has 14 residues. Germline assignment: CDR1 MDHEN and CDR2 SYDVKM.

J is TRBJ2-3 and V is TRBV2, with D possibly being TRBD1 (5 bases). Trimming removed 7 bases at V and 2 bases at J, with 13 bases between. Germline V gene lookup returns CDR1 SNHLY and CDR2 FYNNEI. The CDR3 contains 14 residues. CDR3 protein: CASKVRRDTDTQYF. The CDR3 bases are TGTGCCAGCAAAGTTCGCAGGGACACAGATACGCAGTATTTT.

V usage is TRBV5-8 and J usage is TRBJ1-1, with D possibly matching TRBD1 (6 bases). The length of the CDR3 is 13 residues. Trimming shortened V by 3 bases and J by 1 base, and 7 bases separated the two germline ends. Germline CDR1 SGHTS, CDR2 YDEGEE. CDR3 protein: CASSSGQNTEAFF. The CDR3 DNA is TGTGCCAGCAGCTCGGGACAGAACACTGAAGCTTTCTTT. The entire variable domain, with the rest obtained from reference TRBV5-8 and TRBJ1-1, is as follows: EAGVTQSPTHLIKTRGQQATLRCSPISGHTSVYWYQQALGLGLQFLLWYDEGEERNRGNFPPRFSGRQFPNYSSELNVNALELEDSALYLCASSSGQNTEAFFGQGTRLTVV.

J is TRBJ1-2 and V is TRBV29-1, with 10 bases matching TRBD1. V lost 7 bases, J lost 8 bases, and 4 bases stayed unmatched. This CDR3 region has 11 residues. Germline values: CDR1 SQVTM, CDR2 ANQGSEA. This CDR3 is CSGGTGVGYTF. The CDR3 DNA sequence: TGCAGCGGAGGGACAGGGGTCGGCTACACCTTC.

The chain is built from TRBV24-1 and TRBJ2-1; 8 bases map to TRBD2. Germline V gene sequence: CDR1 KGHDR, CDR2 SFDVKD. This CDR3 comprises 14 residues. The trim removed 9 bases at V and 6 bases at J, leaving 9 bases unmatched. The CDR3 region is CATRGGGGLNEQFF. The CDR3 nucleotides are TGTGCCACCCGTGGGGGCGGGGGGCTCAATGAGCAGTTCTTC.

This clone has just one count. The rearrangement joins TRBV19 to TRBJ2-1, with 7 bases lining up with TRBD2. V lost 6 bases, J lost 7 bases, and 3 bases stayed unmatched. Germline CDR1 and CDR2: LNHDA and SQIVND (reference sequence). The CDR3 consists of 12 residues. The CDR3 DNA sequence: TGTGCCAGTAGAAGGGAGGGGAATGAGCAGTTCTTC. The encoded protein is CASRREGNEQFF.

This clone was counted only a few times. The chain uses TRBV7-9 and TRBJ1-3, with D possibly TRBD1 on 6 matching bases. Trimming left V 6 bases short and J 0 bases short, with 15 bases between. This CDR3 has 16 residues. Per the germline V gene, CDR1 is SEHNR and CDR2 is FQNEAQ (reference sequence). CDR3 loop: CASRKRQETSGNTIYF. CDR3 coding DNA: TGTGCCAGCAGGAAAAGACAGGAGACCTCTGGAAACACCATATATTTT.

This clone was observed a few times. This chain connects TRBV14 to TRBJ1-6; TRBD1 agrees at 9 bases. The CDR3 is 15 amino acids. V gave up 4 bases and J gave up 10 bases; unmatched junction bases: 8. Germline V gives CDR1 SGHDN, CDR2 FVKESK. The CDR3 DNA follows: TGTGCCAGCAGCCTGGGACAGGGAGGTTCGTCACCCCTCCACTTT. Amino acids: CASSLGQGGSSPLHF.

CDR3 sequence: CASSDHYDTQYF. DNA for the CDR3: TGTGCCAGCAGTGACCACTATGATACGCAGTATTTT. V is TRBV6-2 or TRBV6-3 and J is TRBJ2-3; the D is unclear. The V end was cut by 5 bases, the J end by 6 bases, with 9 bases between. This CDR3 has 12 residues. CDR1 is MNHEY, CDR2 SVGEGT, per germline.

The chain carries TRBV13 and TRBJ1-1; the D is unclear. Germline CDR1 and CDR2: PRHDT and FYEKMQ (reference sequence). Trimming shortened V by 0 bases and J by 6 bases, and 8 bases separated the two germline ends. This CDR3 is 13 amino acids long. The CDR3 spells CASSLGGFAEAFF. As DNA, the CDR3 is TGTGCCAGCAGCTTAGGAGGGTTCGCTGAAGCTTTCTTT.

V and J are TRBV6-5 and TRBJ1-1; no clear D. Trimming pared 0 bases from V and 1 base from J, leaving 9 bases between. The V gene's germline CDR1 is MNHEY and CDR2 SVGAGI. CDR3 size: 15 residues. The CDR3 bases are TGTGCCAGCAGTTACTCGAGAAGCCAGAACACTGAAGCTTTCTTT. This sequence encodes CASSYSRSQNTEAFF.

The chain carries TRBV29-1 and TRBJ2-3; no clear D. CDR3 length: 11 amino acids. Trimming took 2 bases from V and 4 from J, leaving 4 bases between them. Germline CDR1 and CDR2: SQVTM and ANQGSEA. CDR3 nucleotide sequence: TGCAGCGTTGAATTGGCAGATACGCAGTATTTT. Translation gives CSVELADTQYF.

The V gene is TRBV12-3 or TRBV12-4, the J gene TRBJ2-1; D is undetermined. The CDR3 is 12 amino acids. The V gene lost 4 bases and the J gene lost 6 bases, with 7 bases spanning the gap. The CDR3 sequence is CASSYTPNEQFF. In DNA form, the CDR3 reads TGTGCCAGCAGTTACACGCCCAATGAGCAGTTCTTC.

This clone was seen just once. The chain recombines TRBV7-2 with TRBJ1-1; TRBD1 agrees at 7 bases. With V trimmed by 5 bases and J by 4 bases, 7 bases remained unmatched. Per germline, CDR1 SGHTA and CDR2 FQGNSA. The CDR3 contains 14 residues. In DNA, the CDR3 is TGTGCCAGCAGCCCCCAAGGGGGCATCACTGAAGCTTTCTTT. This gives the protein CASSPQGGITEAFF.

The genes are TRBV19 and TRBJ1-3, with D unresolved. There are 16 residues in the CDR3. Germline V lookup: CDR1 LNHDA, CDR2 SQIVND (reference sequence). The V gene lost 3 bases and the J gene lost 3 bases, with 15 bases spanning the gap. CDR3 in amino acids: CASSIGRRVYGNTIYF. In DNA, the CDR3 is TGTGCCAGTAGTATCGGACGTAGAGTGTATGGAAACACCATATATTTT.

The rearrangement uses TRBV2 and TRBJ2-1; 8 bases are a match to TRBD1. V trimming: 3 bases; J trimming: 7 bases; junction bases outside the gene matches: 8. The CDR3 contains 15 residues. Germline CDR1 SNHLY, CDR2 FYNNEI. The CDR3 region is CASSDYRGERNEQFF. CDR3 nucleotide sequence: TGTGCCAGCAGTGACTACAGGGGGGAACGGAATGAGCAGTTCTTC.

V usage is TRBV7-9 and J usage is TRBJ2-5; 7 bases align to TRBD2. This CDR3 spans 13 amino acids. In germline, CDR1 is SEHNR, CDR2 FQNEAQ (reference sequence). The V segment lost 4 bases and the J segment 5 bases; nucleotides outside the gene matches: 4. In DNA form, the CDR3 reads TGTGCCAGCAGCTGGACTAGGAAGGAGACCCAGTACTTC. Encoded protein: CASSWTRKETQYF.

This chain joins TRBV19 and TRBJ1-3, with 9 bases aligning to TRBD1. The CDR3 sequence is 14 residues long. V gave up 5 bases and J gave up 4 bases; unmatched junction bases: 3. Germline V lookup: CDR1 LNHDA, CDR2 SQIVND (reference sequence). CDR3 DNA: TGTGCCAGTAGTGGACAGGGGATAGGAAACACCATATATTTT. Its protein is CASSGQGIGNTIYF.

The J gene is TRBJ2-3, the V gene TRBV2; D is tentatively TRBD1 or TRBD2 (5 bases each). CDR3 length equals 13 residues. V was shortened by 4 bases and J by 6 bases, with 11 bases between the two germline ends. Germline CDR1 reads SNHLY; CDR2 reads FYNNEI. The CDR3 coding sequence is TGTGCCAGCAGTGGGGGGTTGCGGGATACGCAGTATTTT. This gives the protein CASSGGLRDTQYF.

The genes are TRBV5-1 and TRBJ2-5; a weak D match, TRBD2 (5 bases). The germline CDR1 and CDR2 sequences are SGHRS and YFSETQ. The CDR3 runs to 13 residues. V dropped 4 bases and J dropped 5 bases, with 12 bases sitting between them. The CDR3 sequence: CASSRGDAETQYF. The CDR3 bases are TGCGCCAGCAGCCGGGGAGACGCGGAGACCCAGTACTTC.

This clone has only one observation. This chain uses TRBV27 with TRBJ2-7; 9 bases agree with TRBD1. The V gene end was trimmed by 4 bases and the J gene end by 5 bases; junction bases not matched to a gene: 6. Germline CDR1 reads MNHEY; CDR2 reads SMNVEV (reference sequence). The CDR3 totals 14 residues. In nucleotides, the CDR3 is TGTGCCAGCAGTTCCAACAGGGGGCGGCACGAGCAGTACGTC. This gives the protein CASSSNRGRHEQYV.

The V call is TRBV11-2, the J call TRBJ1-1; 10 nucleotides align to TRBD1. This CDR3 has 14 amino acids. Germline CDR1 SGHAT, CDR2 FQNNGV. Losses at the gene ends were 1 base for V and 13 bases for J; bases not matched to a gene: 9. CDR3 nucleotides: TGTGCCAGCAGCTTAGTCGGGACAGGGGTGGAGGGTTTCTTT. Translating gives CASSLVGTGVEGFF.

This clone has only one observation. The DNA for the CDR3 is TGTGCCAGCAGTTACAGTGACAATGAGCAGTTCTTC. Its translation is CASSYSDNEQFF. The chain joins TRBV6-5 to TRBJ2-1; D is uncertain. This CDR3 comprises 12 residues. Germline values: CDR1 MNHEY, CDR2 SVGAGI. The V end lost 2 bases, the J end lost 5 bases, and 4 bases lay between the germline ends.

This clone showed up just once. The CDR3: CASSEQSRVYTGELFF. The CDR3 coding sequence is TGTGCCAGCAGTGAACAGAGCCGGGTGTATACCGGGGAGCTGTTTTTT. The chain recombines TRBV2 with TRBJ2-2, with D unclear. CDR1 is SNHLY, CDR2 FYNNEI, per germline. The CDR3 length is 16 residues. Between the trimmed V and J ends, which lost 2 bases and 5 bases, there was a span of 15 bases.

The sample holds a few counts of this clone. V and J are TRBV5-4 and TRBJ2-2, with TRBD1 matching over 10 bases. Germline lookup yields CDR1 SGHNT and CDR2 YYREEE (reference sequence). With V trimmed by 3 bases and J by 4 bases, 9 bases remained unmatched. The CDR3 contains 17 residues. The CDR3 region has the DNA TGTGCCAGCAGCTGGGGTAGGGGACAGGGGTTCACCGGGGAGCTGTTTTTT. The encoded protein is CASSWGRGQGFTGELFF.

The CDR3 here is CASRKEDSYNSPLHF. The CDR3 DNA reads as TGTGCCAGCAGAAAAGAAGATTCCTATAATTCACCCCTCCACTTT. The chain has TRBV2 and TRBJ1-6; D remains unclear. CDR1 SNHLY and CDR2 FYNNEI come from the germline V gene. The length of the CDR3 is 15 residues. The V end lost 6 bases, the J end lost 1 base, and 10 bases lay between the germline ends. The entire variable domain, with the rest obtained from reference TRBV2 and TRBJ1-6, is as follows: EPEVTQTPSHQVTQMGQEVILRCVPISNHLYFYWYRQILGQKVEFLVSFYNNEISEKSEIFDDQFSVERPDGSNFTLKIRSTKLEDSAMYFCASRKEDSYNSPLHFGNGTRLTVT.

This clone has a single count. This chain uses TRBV5-1 with TRBJ2-7; a weak D match, TRBD1 (5 bases). V was pared by 0 bases and J by 3 bases, with 10 bases between. The CDR3 is made up of 14 amino acids. Germline V lookup: CDR1 SGHRS, CDR2 YFSETQ. CDR3 region: CASSLGQTNYEQYV. CDR3 DNA: TGCGCCAGCAGCTTGGGACAGACAAACTACGAGCAGTACGTC.

The chain employs TRBV7-3 and TRBJ2-5, with D tentatively TRBD1 (6 bases). The ends were cut back, 3 bases at V and 4 bases at J, with 12 bases in the middle. Germline loops: CDR1 SGHTA, CDR2 FQGTGA. This CDR3 contains 14 residues. The CDR3 DNA reads as TGTGCCAGCAGCTTGTTCGGCAGGGGAGAGACCCAGTACTTC. Encoded protein: CASSLFGRGETQYF.